This T cell receptor (beta chain) was obtained from a study of blood T cell repertoires in COVID-19. Study at large: Samples taken during acute and convalescent COVID-19 were collected in the United States, Italy and Spain. Sources were T cells, B-cell-depleted T cells, or PBMCs; the material itself was cDNA or gDNA.

With 6 bases removed from V and 6 bases from J, the gap between germline ends came to 17 bases. The CDR3 contains 14 residues. Germline-derived CDR1 and CDR2 are SNHLY and FYNNEI. Authors' data handling: Amplifying reference gene primers gave estimates of nucleated cell counts. Assay: immunoSEQ multiplex PCR; the TCRdb copy retains only in-frame clones and omits some. V and J calls and clone size are as listed in that table; D and trimming were resolved from the DNA. The top ten clones hold 1.9% of a sample with over 200,000 clones, roughly 87% of them seen once. V is TRBV2 and J is TRBJ1-2; possible D gene TRBD1, 5 bases. Sample: peripheral blood. This sequence originates from a middle-aged man with active or convalescent COVID-19. The CDR3 loop reads CASRRDSSGNGYTF. For the CDR3, the DNA is TGTGCCAGCAGAAGGGACTCCTCGGGGAATGGCTACACCTTC.